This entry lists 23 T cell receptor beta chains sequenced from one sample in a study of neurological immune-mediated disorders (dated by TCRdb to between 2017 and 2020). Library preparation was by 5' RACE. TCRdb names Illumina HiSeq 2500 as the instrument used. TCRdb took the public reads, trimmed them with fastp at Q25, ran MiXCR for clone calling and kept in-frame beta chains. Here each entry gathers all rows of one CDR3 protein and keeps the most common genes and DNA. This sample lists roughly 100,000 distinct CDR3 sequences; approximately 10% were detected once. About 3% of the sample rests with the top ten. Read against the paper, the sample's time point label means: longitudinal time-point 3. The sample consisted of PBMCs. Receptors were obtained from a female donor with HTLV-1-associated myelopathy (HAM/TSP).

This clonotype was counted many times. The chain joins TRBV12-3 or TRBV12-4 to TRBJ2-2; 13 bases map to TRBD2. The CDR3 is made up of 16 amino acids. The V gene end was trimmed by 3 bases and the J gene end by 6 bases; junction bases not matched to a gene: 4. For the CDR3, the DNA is TGTGCCAGCAGTTTTTCACTAGCGGGGGGGTCCGGGGAGCTGTTTTTT. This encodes CASSFSLAGGSGELFF.

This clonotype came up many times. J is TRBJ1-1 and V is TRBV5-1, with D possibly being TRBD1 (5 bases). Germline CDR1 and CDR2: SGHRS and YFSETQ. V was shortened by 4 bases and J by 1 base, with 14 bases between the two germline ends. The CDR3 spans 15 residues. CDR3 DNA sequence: TGCGCCAGCAGCGGGATGGGACGGCAGAACACTGAAGCTTTCTTT. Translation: CASSGMGRQNTEAFF.

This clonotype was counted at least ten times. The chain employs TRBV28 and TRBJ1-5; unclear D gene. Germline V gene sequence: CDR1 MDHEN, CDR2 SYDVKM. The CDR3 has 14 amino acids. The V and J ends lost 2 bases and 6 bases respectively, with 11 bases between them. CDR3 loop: CASSLPGIGQPQHF. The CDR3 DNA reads TGTGCCAGCAGTTTACCCGGGATCGGTCAGCCCCAGCATTTT.

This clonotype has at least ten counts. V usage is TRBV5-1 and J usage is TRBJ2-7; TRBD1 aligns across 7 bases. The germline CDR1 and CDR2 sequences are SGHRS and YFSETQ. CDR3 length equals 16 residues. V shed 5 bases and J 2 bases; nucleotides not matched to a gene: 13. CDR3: CASRLTTGELPYEQYF. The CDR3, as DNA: TGCGCCAGCAGGCTTACTACAGGGGAACTTCCCTACGAGCAGTACTTC.

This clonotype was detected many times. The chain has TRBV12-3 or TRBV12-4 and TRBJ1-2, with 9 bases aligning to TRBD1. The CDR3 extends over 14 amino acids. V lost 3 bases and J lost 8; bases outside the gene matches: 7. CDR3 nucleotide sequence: TGTGCCAGCAGTTTCGGGACAGGGACCTGGGGCTACACCTTC. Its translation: CASSFGTGTWGYTF.

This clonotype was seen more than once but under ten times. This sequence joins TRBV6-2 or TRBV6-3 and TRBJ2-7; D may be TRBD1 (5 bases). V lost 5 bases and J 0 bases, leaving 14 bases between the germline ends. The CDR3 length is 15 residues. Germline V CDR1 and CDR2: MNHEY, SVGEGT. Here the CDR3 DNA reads TGTGCCAGCAGTCCGTCAGGGAAGAGCTCCTACGAGCAGTACTTC. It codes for CASSPSGKSSYEQYF.

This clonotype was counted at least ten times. The CDR3: CASSLGQDVSYEQYF. CDR3 in DNA: TGCGCCAGCAGCTTGGGGCAGGACGTCTCCTACGAGCAGTACTTC. The chain recombines TRBV5-1 with TRBJ2-7; D uncertain. V was clipped by 0 bases and J by 0 bases, with 10 bases between them. Germline assignment: CDR1 SGHRS and CDR2 YFSETQ. This CDR3 has 15 amino acids.

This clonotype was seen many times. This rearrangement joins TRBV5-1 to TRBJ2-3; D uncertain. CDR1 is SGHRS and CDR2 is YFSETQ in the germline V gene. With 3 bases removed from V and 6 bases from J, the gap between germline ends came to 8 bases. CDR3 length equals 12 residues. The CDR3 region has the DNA TGCGCCAGCAGCTGGGGTTTGGATACGCAGTATTTT. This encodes CASSWGLDTQYF.

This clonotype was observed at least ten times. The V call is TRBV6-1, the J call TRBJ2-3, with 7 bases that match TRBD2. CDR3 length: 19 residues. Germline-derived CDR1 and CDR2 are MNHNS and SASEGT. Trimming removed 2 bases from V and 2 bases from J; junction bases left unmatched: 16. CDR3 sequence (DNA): TGTGCCAGCAGTGAATTAGCCCGCCGATCGGGACTATTCACAGATACGCAGTATTTT. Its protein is CASSELARRSGLFTDTQYF.

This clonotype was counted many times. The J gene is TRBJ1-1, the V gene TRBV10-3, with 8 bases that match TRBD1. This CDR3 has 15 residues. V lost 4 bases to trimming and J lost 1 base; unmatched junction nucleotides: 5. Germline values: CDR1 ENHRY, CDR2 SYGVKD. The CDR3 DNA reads TGTGCCATCAGTGTCAGGGGGCCGGAGAACACTGAAGCTTTCTTT. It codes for CAISVRGPENTEAFF.

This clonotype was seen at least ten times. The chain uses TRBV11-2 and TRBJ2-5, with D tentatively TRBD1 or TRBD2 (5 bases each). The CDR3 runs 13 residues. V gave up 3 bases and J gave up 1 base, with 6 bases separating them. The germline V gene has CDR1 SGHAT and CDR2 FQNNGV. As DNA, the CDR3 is TGTGCCAGCAGCTTCGGGGCCCAAGAGACCCAGTACTTC. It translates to CASSFGAQETQYF.

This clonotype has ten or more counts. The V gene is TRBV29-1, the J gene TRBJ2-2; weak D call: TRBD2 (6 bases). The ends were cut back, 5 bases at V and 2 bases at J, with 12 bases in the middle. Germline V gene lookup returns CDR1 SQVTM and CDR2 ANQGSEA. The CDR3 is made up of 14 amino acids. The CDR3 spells CSVSREVNTGELFF. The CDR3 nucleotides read TGCAGCGTTTCCAGGGAGGTAAACACCGGGGAGCTGTTTTTT.

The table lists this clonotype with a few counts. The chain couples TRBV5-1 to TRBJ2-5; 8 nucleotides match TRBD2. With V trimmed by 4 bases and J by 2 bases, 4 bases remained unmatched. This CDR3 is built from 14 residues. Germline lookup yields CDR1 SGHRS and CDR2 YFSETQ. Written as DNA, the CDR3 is TGCGCCAGCAGCCATAGCGGGGCACAAGAGACCCAGTACTTC. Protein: CASSHSGAQETQYF. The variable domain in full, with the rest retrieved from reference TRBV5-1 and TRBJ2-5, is KAGVTQTPRYLIKTRGQQVTLSCSPISGHRSVSWYQQTPGQGLQFLFEYFSETQRNKGNFPGRFSGRQFSNSRSEMNVSTLELGDSALYLCASSHSGAQETQYFGPGTRLLVL.

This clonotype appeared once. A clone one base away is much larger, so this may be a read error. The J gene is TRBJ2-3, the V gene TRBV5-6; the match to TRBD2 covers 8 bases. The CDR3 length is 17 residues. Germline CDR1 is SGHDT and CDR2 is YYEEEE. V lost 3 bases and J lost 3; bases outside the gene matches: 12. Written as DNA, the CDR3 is TGTGCCAGCAGCTCACCCCGGACTAGCACGAGGACAGATACGCAGTATTTT. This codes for CASSSPRTSTRTDTQYF.

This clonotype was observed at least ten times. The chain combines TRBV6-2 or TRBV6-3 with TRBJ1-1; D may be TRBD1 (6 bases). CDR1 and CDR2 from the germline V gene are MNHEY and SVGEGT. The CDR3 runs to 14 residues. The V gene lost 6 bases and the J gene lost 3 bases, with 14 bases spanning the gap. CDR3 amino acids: CASRGGREDTEAFF. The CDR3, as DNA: TGTGCCAGCAGGGGGGGCAGGGAGGACACTGAAGCTTTCTTT.

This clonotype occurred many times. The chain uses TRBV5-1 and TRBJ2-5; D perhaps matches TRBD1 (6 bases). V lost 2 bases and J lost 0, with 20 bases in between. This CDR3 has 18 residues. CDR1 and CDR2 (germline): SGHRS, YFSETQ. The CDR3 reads CASSFLPLDSEYQETQYF. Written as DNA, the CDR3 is TGCGCCAGCAGCTTTCTACCTCTGGACAGTGAATACCAAGAGACCCAGTACTTC. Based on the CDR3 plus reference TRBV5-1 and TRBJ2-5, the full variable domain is KAGVTQTPRYLIKTRGQQVTLSCSPISGHRSVSWYQQTPGQGLQFLFEYFSETQRNKGNFPGRFSGRQFSNSRSEMNVSTLELGDSALYLCASSFLPLDSEYQETQYFGPGTRLLVL.

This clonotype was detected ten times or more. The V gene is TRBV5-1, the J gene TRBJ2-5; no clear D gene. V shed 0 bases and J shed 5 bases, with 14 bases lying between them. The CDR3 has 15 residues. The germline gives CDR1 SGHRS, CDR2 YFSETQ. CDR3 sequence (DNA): TGCGCCAGCAGCTTGGGATTTGATGTTTTGGAGACCCAGTACTTC. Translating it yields CASSLGFDVLETQYF.

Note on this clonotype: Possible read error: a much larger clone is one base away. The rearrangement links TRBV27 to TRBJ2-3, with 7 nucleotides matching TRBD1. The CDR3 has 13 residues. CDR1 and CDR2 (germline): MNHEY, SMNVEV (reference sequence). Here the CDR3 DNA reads TGTGTCAGCAGTCCGACCCAGGGGGTGGTTCAGTATTTT. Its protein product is CVSSPTQGVVQYF.

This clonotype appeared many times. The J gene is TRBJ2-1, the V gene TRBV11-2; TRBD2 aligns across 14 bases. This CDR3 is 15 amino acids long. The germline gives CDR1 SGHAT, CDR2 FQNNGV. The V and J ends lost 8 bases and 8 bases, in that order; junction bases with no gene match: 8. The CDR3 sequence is CASGLTSGGAHEQFF. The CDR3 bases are TGTGCCAGCGGTCTGACTAGCGGGGGGGCCCATGAGCAGTTCTTC.

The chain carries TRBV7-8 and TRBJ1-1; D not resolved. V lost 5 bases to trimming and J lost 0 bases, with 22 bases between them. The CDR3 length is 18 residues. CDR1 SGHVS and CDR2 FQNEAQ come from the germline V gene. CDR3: CASSPWLSLPGLNTEAFF. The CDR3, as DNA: TGTGCCAGCAGCCCTTGGCTCAGTCTACCTGGACTGAACACTGAAGCTTTCTTT.

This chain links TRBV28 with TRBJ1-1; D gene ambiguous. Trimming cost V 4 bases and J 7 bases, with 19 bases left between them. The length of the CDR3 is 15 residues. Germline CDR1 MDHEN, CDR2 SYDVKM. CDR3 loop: CASSSPGGPVFEAFF. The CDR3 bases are TGTGCCAGCAGTTCCCCCGGTGGGCCGGTCTTTGAAGCTTTCTTT.

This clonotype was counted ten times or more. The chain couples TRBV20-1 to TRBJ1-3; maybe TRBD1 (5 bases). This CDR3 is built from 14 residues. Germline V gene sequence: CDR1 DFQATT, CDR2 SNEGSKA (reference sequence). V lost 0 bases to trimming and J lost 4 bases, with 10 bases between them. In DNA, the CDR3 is TGCAGTGCTAGAGAGGGGACTGGAGGAAACACCATATATTTT. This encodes CSAREGTGGNTIYF.

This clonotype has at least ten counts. In DNA, the CDR3 is TGTGCCAGCAGTTTAACCAGGGGTTCACCCCTCCACTTT. Translation: CASSLTRGSPLHF. This chain uses TRBV27 with TRBJ1-6; maybe TRBD1 (6 bases). Per the germline V gene, CDR1 is MNHEY and CDR2 is SMNVEV (reference sequence). Deletions cut 2 bases from V and 9 bases from J, with 8 bases between. The CDR3 runs to 13 residues.